One T cell receptor (beta chain) is described in this entry. Trimming removed 7 bases at V and 5 bases at J, with 17 bases between. CDR3 size: 14 residues. CDR1 is ENHRY and CDR2 is SYGVKD in the germline V gene. The data derive from a study of blood T cell repertoires in COVID-19. Study context: Samples of COVID-19 (acute and convalescent) were obtained from the United States, Italy and Spain. The analysed material was cDNA or gDNA that came from T cells, B-cell-depleted T cells, or PBMCs.

Under the authors' procedure: Quantification of nucleated cells was approximated via reference gene primer amplification. The assay was immunoSEQ multiplex PCR, and TCRdb's table has in-frame clones only and misses some. Clone size and the V and J calls come from that table; the DNA yielded D and trimming. The sample carries 70,000 to 85,000 clones, roughly nine tenths recorded once. The V and J genes are TRBV10-3 and TRBJ1-1; D not resolved. Sequenced input: peripheral blood. This clonotype originated in a woman aged 55 to 70 with acute or convalescent COVID-19. The CDR3 coding sequence is TGTGCCATCACCCCCCTCACGGCGGGGACTGAAGCTTTCTTT. Protein: CAITPLTAGTEAFF.